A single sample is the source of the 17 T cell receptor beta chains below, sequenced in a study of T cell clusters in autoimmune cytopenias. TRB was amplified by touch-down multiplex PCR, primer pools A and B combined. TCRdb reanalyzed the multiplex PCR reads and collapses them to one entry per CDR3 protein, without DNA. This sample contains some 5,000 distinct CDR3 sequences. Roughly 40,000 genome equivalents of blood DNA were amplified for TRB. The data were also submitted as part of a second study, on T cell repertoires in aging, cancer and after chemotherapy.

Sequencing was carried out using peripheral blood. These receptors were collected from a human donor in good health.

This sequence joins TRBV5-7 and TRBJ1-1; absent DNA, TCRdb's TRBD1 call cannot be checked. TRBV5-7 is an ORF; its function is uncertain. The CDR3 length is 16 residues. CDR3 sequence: CASSPKGGYLNTEAFF.

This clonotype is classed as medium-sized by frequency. CDR3 residues: CASNPLAGADTQYF. The rearrangement links TRBV12-3 or TRBV12-4 to TRBJ2-3; lacking DNA, the TRBD2 call made by TCRdb goes unchecked. The CDR3 covers 14 residues.

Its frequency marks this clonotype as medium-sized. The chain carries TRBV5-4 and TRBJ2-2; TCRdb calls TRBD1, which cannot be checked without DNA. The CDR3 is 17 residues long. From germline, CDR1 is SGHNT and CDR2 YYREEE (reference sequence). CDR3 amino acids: CASAGKGSQVNTGELFF.

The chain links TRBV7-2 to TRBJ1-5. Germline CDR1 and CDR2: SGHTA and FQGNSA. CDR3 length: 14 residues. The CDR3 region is CASSLRNSNQPQHF. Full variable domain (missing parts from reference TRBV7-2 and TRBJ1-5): GAGVSQSPSNKVTEKGKDVELRCDPISGHTALYWYRQSLGQGLEFLIYFQGNSAPDKSGLPSDRFSAERTGGSVSTLTIQRTQQEDSAVYLCASSLRNSNQPQHFGDGTRLSIL.

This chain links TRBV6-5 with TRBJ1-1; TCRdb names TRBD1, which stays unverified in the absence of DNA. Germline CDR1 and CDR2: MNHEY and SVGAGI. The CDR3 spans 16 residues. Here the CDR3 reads CASSHPRQGPNTEAFF.

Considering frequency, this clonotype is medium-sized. The CDR3: CASSPTGALSGNTIYF. The chain uses TRBV18 and TRBJ1-3. CDR1 KGHSH and CDR2 LQKENI come from the germline V gene. This CDR3 is built from 16 residues.

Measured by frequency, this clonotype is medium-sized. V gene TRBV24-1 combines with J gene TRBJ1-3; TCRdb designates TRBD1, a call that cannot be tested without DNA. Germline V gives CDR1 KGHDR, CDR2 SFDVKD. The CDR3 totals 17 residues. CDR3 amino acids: CATSEPRDRGTGNTIYF.

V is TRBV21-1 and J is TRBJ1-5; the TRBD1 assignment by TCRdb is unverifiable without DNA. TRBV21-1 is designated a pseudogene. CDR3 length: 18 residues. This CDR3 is CASSKVSTGRRSNQPQHF.

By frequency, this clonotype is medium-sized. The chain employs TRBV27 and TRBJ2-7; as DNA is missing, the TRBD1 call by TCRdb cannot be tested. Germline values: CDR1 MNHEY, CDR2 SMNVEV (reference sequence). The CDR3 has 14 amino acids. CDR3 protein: CASRKGQVSYEQYF.

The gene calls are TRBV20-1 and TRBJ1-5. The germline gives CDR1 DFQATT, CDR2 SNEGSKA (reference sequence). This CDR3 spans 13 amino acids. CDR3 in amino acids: CSARETANQPQHF.

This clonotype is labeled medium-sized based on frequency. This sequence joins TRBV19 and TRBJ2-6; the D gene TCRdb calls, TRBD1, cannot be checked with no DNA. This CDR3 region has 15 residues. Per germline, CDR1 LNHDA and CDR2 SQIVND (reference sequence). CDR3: CASSISPGGANVLTF.

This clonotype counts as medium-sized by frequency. CDR3 protein: CASSLRQGGNQPQHF. The V and J genes are TRBV27 and TRBJ1-5; TCRdb selects TRBD1, and the lack of DNA leaves this call unchecked. Germline CDR1 MNHEY, CDR2 SMNVEV (reference sequence). There are 15 residues in the CDR3.

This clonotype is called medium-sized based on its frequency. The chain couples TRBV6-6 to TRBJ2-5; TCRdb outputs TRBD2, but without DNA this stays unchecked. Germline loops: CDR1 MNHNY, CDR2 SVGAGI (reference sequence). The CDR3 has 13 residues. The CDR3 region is CASTLGSQETQYF.

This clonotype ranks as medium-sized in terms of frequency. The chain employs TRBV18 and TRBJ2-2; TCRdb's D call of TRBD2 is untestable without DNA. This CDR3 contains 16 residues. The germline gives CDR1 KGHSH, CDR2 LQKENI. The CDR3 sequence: CASSPTTSLGTGELFF.

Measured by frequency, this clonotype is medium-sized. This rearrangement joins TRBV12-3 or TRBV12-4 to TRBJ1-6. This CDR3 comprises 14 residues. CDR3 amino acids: CASSAQSYNSPLHF.

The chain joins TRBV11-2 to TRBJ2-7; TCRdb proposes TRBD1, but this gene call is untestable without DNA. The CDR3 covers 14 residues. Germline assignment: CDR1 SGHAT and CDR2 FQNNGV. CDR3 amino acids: CASSQSPSSYEQYF.

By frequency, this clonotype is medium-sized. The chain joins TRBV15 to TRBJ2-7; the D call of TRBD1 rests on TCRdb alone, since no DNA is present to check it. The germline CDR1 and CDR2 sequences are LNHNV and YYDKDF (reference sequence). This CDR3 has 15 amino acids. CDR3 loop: CATSRDLGGSYEQYF. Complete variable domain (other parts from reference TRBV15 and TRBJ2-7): DAMVIQNPRYQVTQFGKPVTLSCSQTLNHNVMYWYQQKSSQAPKLLFHYYDKDFNNEADTPDNFQSRRPNTSFCFLDIRSPGLGDTAMYLCATSRDLGGSYEQYFGPGTRLTVT.